This is a list of T cell receptor beta chains from one sample in a study of shared clonotypes between healthy human individuals. TCRdb's table, derived via immunoSEQ multiplex PCR, lists solely in-frame clones and lacks some. This sample yields about 2.1 million clones, of which more than 85% are seen a single time; roughly 1.7% belongs to the top ten. The sequencing input was naive CD8+ T cells from PBMCs. Every receptor here comes from a man aged 18 to 30 in good health. Some clones in this sample may be carry-over from other donors' samples. Both conserved end residues are part of each CDR3. D genes are given only for firm matches. Clone size appears in some rows only: once, few, many, or a class for an expanded clone.

TRBJ1-4,TRBV13,once,-,CASNSRGPRSINEKLFF,TGTGCCAGCAATAGTCGGGGTCCCCGTAGTATAAACGAAAAACTGTTTTTT
TRBJ1-1,TRBV30,few,-,CACRGRASTEAFF,TGTGCCTGCCGGGGCCGGGCCTCCACTGAAGCTTTCTTT
TRBJ2-7,TRBV9,-,-,CASSVRDHYEQYF,TGTGCCAGCAGCGTCAGGGACCACTACGAGCAGTACTTC
TRBJ2-2,TRBV2,-,-,CASSEEGSNTGELFF,TGTGCCAGCAGTGAGGAGGGATCGAACACCGGGGAGCTGTTTTTT
TRBJ2-1,TRBV7-9,-,TRBD2,CASSPAGEERDRDEQFF,TGTGCCAGCAGCCCCGCCGGGGAAGAGCGGGATAGAGATGAGCAGTTCTTC
TRBJ2-2,TRBV10-2,-,-,CASLFGQTSNTGELFF,TGCGCCTCACTTTTTGGACAGACTTCGAACACCGGGGAGCTGTTTTTT
TRBJ2-7,TRBV19,-,-,CASSRRGPDEQYF,TGTGCCAGTAGTCGACGTGGCCCCGACGAGCAGTACTTC
TRBJ2-4,TRBV6-5,-,-,CASSYSPRDAIQYF,TGTGCCAGCAGTTACTCACCTAGGGATGCCATTCAGTACTTC
TRBJ1-5,TRBV28,-,TRBD1,CASSLDREGNQPQHF,TGTGCCAGCAGTTTAGACAGGGAGGGAAATCAGCCCCAGCATTTT
TRBJ1-5,TRBV6-6,once,-,CASSYPRADQPQHF,TGTGCCAGCAGTTACCCCAGGGCCGATCAGCCCCAGCATTTT
TRBJ2-7,TRBV19,-,TRBD1,CASSMGQGPEQYF,TGTGCCAGTAGTATGGGACAGGGCCCCGAGCAGTACTTC
TRBJ1-2,TRBV6-5,-,-,CASSLEGGGGYTF,TGTGCCAGCAGCCTCGAAGGAGGTGGTGGCTACACCTTC
TRBJ2-1,TRBV14,-,-,CASSQASYNEQFF,TGTGCCAGCAGCCAAGCTTCGTACAATGAGCAGTTCTTC
TRBJ1-5,TRBV6-1,-,-,CASMEGYPNQPQHF,TGTGCCAGCATGGAGGGGTACCCGAATCAGCCCCAGCATTTT
TRBJ1-4,TRBV5-1,-,-,CASSLGDGKLFF,TGCGCCAGCAGCTTGGGGGACGGGAAACTGTTTTTT
TRBJ1-2,TRBV5-6,-,TRBD1,CASSPQQGVGGYTF,TGTGCCAGCAGCCCCCAACAGGGGGTCGGGGGCTACACCTTC
TRBJ2-1,TRBV11-3,-,-,CASSERGGNEQFF,TGTGCCAGCAGCGAACGGGGTGGCAATGAGCAGTTCTTC
TRBJ1-1,TRBV7-9,-,-,CASSLAPEAFF,TGTGCCAGCAGCTTAGCCCCTGAAGCTTTCTTT
TRBJ2-3,TRBV28,-,TRBD2,CASSLSGGEGTDTQYF,TGTGCCAGCAGTTTATCGGGCGGGGAGGGAACAGATACGCAGTATTTT
TRBJ1-2,TRBV28,-,-,CASSPTWTEGYGYTF,TGTGCCAGCAGTCCGACTTGGACAGAGGGGTATGGCTACACCTTC
TRBJ2-7,TRBV9,-,TRBD1,CASSGGDRGHNEQYF,TGTGCCAGCAGCGGTGGGGACAGGGGGCATAATGAGCAGTACTTC
TRBJ2-7,TRBV27,-,-,CASSPYAGAEQYF,TGTGCCAGCAGTCCGTATGCGGGCGCCGAGCAGTACTTC
TRBJ1-1,TRBV28,-,-,CASSLRGGRPEAFF,TGTGCCAGCAGTTTGAGGGGAGGTCGCCCTGAAGCTTTCTTT
TRBJ1-1,TRBV11-1,-,-,CASSLTGKPTTEAFF,TGTGCCAGCAGCTTAACAGGGAAACCCACCACTGAAGCTTTCTTT